Below are 9 T cell receptor beta chains sequenced from a single sample in a study of somatic mutations in cytotoxic T cells in rheumatoid arthritis. Here immunoSEQ multiplex PCR was the method, and the copy in TCRdb shows in-frame clones only, minus some. The repertoire has about 13,000 clones, about 77% of them found once; the top ten carry around a fifth. What was sequenced was CD8+ T cells sorted from blood. The source of these receptors is an adult with rheumatoid arthritis.

The gene calls are TRBV5-5 and TRBJ1-2; 7 positions match TRBD1. This CDR3 is 13 amino acids long. Per germline, CDR1 SGHKS and CDR2 YYEKEE (reference sequence). With 6 bases clipped from V and 8 bases from J, the junction kept 10 bases outside the gene matches. CDR3 sequence (DNA): TGTGCCAGCATCGATCAGGGGGAGCTCGGCTACACCTTC. It yields the protein CASIDQGELGYTF.

This clone was seen only a few times. V and J are TRBV9 and TRBJ2-1; D uncertain. V shed 5 bases and J shed 5 bases, with 5 bases lying between them. The V gene's germline CDR1 is SGDLS and CDR2 YYNGEE. The CDR3 has 11 residues. CDR3 in DNA: TGTGCCAGCAGAGGAAACAATGAGCAGTTCTTC. Encoded protein: CASRGNNEQFF.

The chain employs TRBV4-2 and TRBJ2-5; D gene uncertain. V was clipped by 1 base and J by 4 bases, with 13 bases between them. Germline V CDR1 and CDR2: LGHNA, YNFKEQ. The CDR3 has 15 amino acids. The CDR3 spells CASSQGGGDSETQYF. The DNA for the CDR3 is TGTGCCAGCAGCCAAGGGGGTGGGGATTCAGAGACCCAGTACTTC.

The rearrangement joins TRBV28 to TRBJ2-3; a weak D match, TRBD2 (6 bases). Between the trimmed V and J ends, which lost 6 bases and 0 bases, there was a span of 13 bases. The CDR3 consists of 15 residues. Germline-derived CDR1 and CDR2 are MDHEN and SYDVKM. The CDR3 region has the DNA TGTGCCAGCAGCCGAGACGGGACTAGCACAGATACGCAGTATTTT. Its translation: CASSRDGTSTDTQYF.

CDR3 amino acids: CASSDGYGYTF. The CDR3 bases are TGCGCCAGCAGTGATGGCTATGGCTACACCTTC. The rearrangement uses TRBV10-1 and TRBJ1-2; D call uncertain. The V end lost 3 bases, the J end lost 4 bases, and 3 bases lay between the germline ends. Per the germline V gene, CDR1 is WNHNN and CDR2 is SYGVQD (reference sequence). This CDR3 region has 11 residues.

The chain is built from TRBV6-5 and TRBJ1-2; 10 positions match TRBD1. Trimming took 0 bases from V and 6 from J; bases not matched to a gene: 1. Germline V gives CDR1 MNHEY, CDR2 SVGAGI. The CDR3 loop spans 14 amino acids. The DNA for the CDR3 is TGTGCCAGCAGTTACTCGACAGGGGGCGATGGCTACACCTTC. Amino acids: CASSYSTGGDGYTF.

This clone has only a few counts. The same CDR3 is also encoded by other DNA sequences in this sample. The chain uses TRBV27 and TRBJ2-1; unclear D gene. This CDR3 has 12 amino acids. Germline V gene lookup returns CDR1 MNHEY and CDR2 SMNVEV (reference sequence). The V end was cut by 4 bases, the J end by 6 bases, with 7 bases between. DNA of the CDR3: TGTGCCAGCAGTTATGGACCCAATGAGCAGTTCTTC. Protein: CASSYGPNEQFF.

The chain recombines TRBV5-1 with TRBJ2-7, with 7 bases fitting TRBD2. The germline CDR1 and CDR2 sequences are SGHRS and YFSETQ. Trimming removed 0 bases from V and 3 bases from J; junction bases left unmatched: 9. The CDR3 is 16 residues long. The CDR3 nucleotides are TGCGCCAGCAGCTTGGAGGGCGGGAGCTGGGGCTACGAGCAGTACTTC. This translates into CASSLEGGSWGYEQYF.

The CDR3 sequence is CASSQRLTNEQFF. CDR3 sequence (DNA): TGTGCCAGCAGCCAGAGACTGACTAATGAGCAGTTCTTC. The chain is built from TRBV9 and TRBJ2-1; D ambiguous. There are 13 residues in the CDR3. Looked up from germline, CDR1 is SGDLS and CDR2 is YYNGEE. The ends were cut back, 4 bases at V and 7 bases at J, with 12 bases in the middle.